Presented here are 25 T cell receptor beta chains from one specimen sequenced in a study of cytomegalovirus exposure and HLA in healthy donors. The PCR ran on 60 Vbeta and 13 Jbeta primers. Profiling relied on immunoSEQ multiplex PCR, and the TCRdb table lists in-frame clones only, not all of them. Found here are about 120,000 clones, 50% to 65% of them singletons; the top ten hold 10%. Sequencing was done on a sample of PBMCs. The receptors shown here come from a man aged 35-49 years in good health and CMV-seropositive.

This chain links TRBV5-1 with TRBJ2-7, with 9 bases matching TRBD2. CDR3 length: 15 residues. V gave up 3 bases and J gave up 5 bases; unmatched junction bases: 9. The germline gives CDR1 SGHRS, CDR2 YFSETQ. CDR3 sequence: CASSYSGSSANEQYF. DNA for the CDR3: TGCGCCAGCAGCTATAGCGGGAGCTCCGCCAACGAGCAGTACTTC. The variable domain in full, with the rest retrieved from reference TRBV5-1 and TRBJ2-7, is KAGVTQTPRYLIKTRGQQVTLSCSPISGHRSVSWYQQTPGQGLQFLFEYFSETQRNKGNFPGRFSGRQFSNSRSEMNVSTLELGDSALYLCASSYSGSSANEQYFGPGTRLTVT.

The chain carries TRBV6-5 and TRBJ2-1; D not resolved. CDR3 length equals 16 residues. V was clipped by 0 bases and J by 0 bases, with 9 bases between them. CDR1 and CDR2 (germline): MNHEY, SVGAGI. The CDR3 nucleotides read TGTGCCAGCAGTTACTCTCTTTCGAGCTCCTACAATGAGCAGTTCTTC. Amino acids: CASSYSLSSSYNEQFF.

This clone was detected a few times. The chain is built from TRBV15 and TRBJ2-7; tentatively, D is TRBD2 (6 bases). The CDR3 spans 15 residues. The germline V gene encodes CDR1 LNHNV and CDR2 YYDKDF (reference sequence). The germline V and J ends were trimmed by 1 base and 0 bases, with 10 bases remaining between them. CDR3 sequence: CATSRADGSSYEQYF. The CDR3 coding sequence is TGTGCCACCAGCAGAGCGGACGGGAGCTCCTACGAGCAGTACTTC.

This chain uses TRBV7-2 with TRBJ2-1; the match to TRBD1 covers 7 bases. The germline V gene encodes CDR1 SGHTA and CDR2 FQGNSA. V trimming: 5 bases; J trimming: 8 bases; junction bases outside the gene matches: 9. The CDR3 sequence is 14 residues long. The CDR3 is CASSPSGTAYEQFF. The CDR3 nucleotides read TGTGCCAGCAGCCCGTCCGGGACAGCGTATGAGCAGTTCTTC.

This clone was seen a handful of times. The genes are TRBV7-2 and TRBJ1-4; D might be TRBD1 (5 bases). The CDR3 length is 15 residues. Germline lookup yields CDR1 SGHTA and CDR2 FQGNSA. Trimming cost V 2 bases and J 5 bases, with 12 bases left between them. CDR3 residues: CASSLWATANEKLFF. CDR3 in DNA: TGTGCCAGCAGCTTATGGGCGACAGCAAATGAAAAACTGTTTTTT.

The rearrangement uses TRBV19 and TRBJ1-5, with a weak D call TRBD1 (5 bases). CDR3 size: 16 residues. V shed 5 bases and J shed 2 bases, with 16 bases lying between them. Per the germline V gene, CDR1 is LNHDA and CDR2 is SQIVND (reference sequence). The DNA for the CDR3 is TGTGCCAGTAGTCTAACCCCCGACAGCGGCAATCAGCCCCAGCATTTT. Its translation: CASSLTPDSGNQPQHF.

The V and J genes are TRBV19 and TRBJ2-2; 8 positions match TRBD2. From germline, CDR1 is LNHDA and CDR2 SQIVND (reference sequence). After removal of 7 bases from V and 5 bases from J, the junction contained 12 bases not matched to a gene. The CDR3 contains 16 residues. The CDR3 sequence is CASTLIAGSYTGELFF. The CDR3 bases are TGTGCCAGTACCTTGATAGCGGGATCGTATACCGGGGAGCTGTTTTTT.

This clone was found a few times. This chain joins TRBV18 and TRBJ1-2; D not resolved. V lost 2 bases, J lost 2 bases, and 6 bases lay in between. The germline gives CDR1 KGHSH, CDR2 LQKENI. The CDR3 runs 13 residues. The CDR3 region has the DNA TGTGCCAGCTCACCAGTGGAGAACTATGGCTACACCTTC. It translates to CASSPVENYGYTF.

J is TRBJ2-1 and V is TRBV6-4; D unresolved. Germline V gene sequence: CDR1 MRHNA, CDR2 SNTAGT. This CDR3 is 16 amino acids long. The ends were cut back, 3 bases at V and 0 bases at J, with 12 bases in the middle. CDR3 nucleotides: TGTGCCAGCAGTGAAGACGTTTCGGGCTCCTACAATGAGCAGTTCTTC. It translates to CASSEDVSGSYNEQFF.

The chain recombines TRBV18 with TRBJ1-4, with TRBD1 as a possible D gene (6 bases). The CDR3 is 15 residues long. The V end was cut by 0 bases, the J end by 3 bases, with 8 bases between. Germline CDR1 and CDR2: KGHSH and LQKENI. CDR3 loop: CASSPPTGPNEKLFF. The CDR3 DNA reads TGTGCCAGCTCACCACCGACAGGTCCTAATGAAAAACTGTTTTTT.

The chain uses TRBV6-5 and TRBJ1-2; no clear D gene. CDR1 MNHEY and CDR2 SVGAGI come from the germline V gene. The V end lost 0 bases, the J end lost 5 bases, and 7 bases lay between the germline ends. The CDR3 spans 13 residues. CDR3 amino acids: CASSYSGLYGYTF. CDR3 in DNA: TGTGCCAGCAGTTACTCGGGCCTGTATGGCTACACCTTC.

The rearrangement uses TRBV19 and TRBJ1-5, with D uncertain. CDR1 and CDR2 (germline): LNHDA, SQIVND (reference sequence). The CDR3 totals 14 residues. Deletions cut 3 bases from V and 0 bases from J, with 6 bases between. In DNA form, the CDR3 reads TGTGCCAGTAGTATTCGGGTTAGCAATCAGCCCCAGCATTTT. This encodes CASSIRVSNQPQHF.

This clone was seen a handful of times. V and J are TRBV7-2 and TRBJ1-5, with TRBD1 matching over 9 bases. Germline CDR1 SGHTA, CDR2 FQGNSA. The CDR3 is 15 amino acids. With 5 bases clipped from V and 2 bases from J, the junction kept 4 bases outside the gene matches. CDR3 nucleotides: TGTGCCAGCAGCCCTTGGACAGGGGGCAATCAGCCCCAGCATTTT. This encodes CASSPWTGGNQPQHF. Full variable domain (outside the CDR3, taken from reference TRBV7-2 and TRBJ1-5): GAGVSQSPSNKVTEKGKDVELRCDPISGHTALYWYRQSLGQGLEFLIYFQGNSAPDKSGLPSDRFSAERTGGSVSTLTIQRTQQEDSAVYLCASSPWTGGNQPQHFGDGTRLSIL.

This clone was detected a few times. The CDR3 bases are TGTGCCAGCAGCTTAGCGAATGGGCTAGCGGGGGCCTACGAGCAGTACTTC. Protein: CASSLANGLAGAYEQYF. The chain combines TRBV7-9 with TRBJ2-7; TRBD2 agrees at 10 bases. This CDR3 spans 17 amino acids. The V segment lost 0 bases and the J segment 2 bases; nucleotides outside the gene matches: 7. CDR1 and CDR2 (germline): SEHNR, FQNEAQ (reference sequence).

This chain connects TRBV7-2 to TRBJ2-5; TRBD2 agrees at 8 bases. Germline V gene data show CDR1 as SGHTA and CDR2 as FQGNSA. V lost 8 bases to trimming and J lost 2 bases; unmatched junction nucleotides: 7. The CDR3 covers 14 residues. The CDR3 protein is CASAGGGPQETQYF. CDR3 DNA sequence: TGTGCCAGCGCCGGGGGGGGCCCACAAGAGACCCAGTACTTC. The entire variable domain, with the rest obtained from reference TRBV7-2 and TRBJ2-5, is as follows: GAGVSQSPSNKVTEKGKDVELRCDPISGHTALYWYRQSLGQGLEFLIYFQGNSAPDKSGLPSDRFSAERTGGSVSTLTIQRTQQEDSAVYLCASAGGGPQETQYFGPGTRLLVL.

The chain's CDR3 is CASSLADQGPSLDTQYF. The DNA of the CDR3 is TGTGCCAGCAGCTTAGCAGACCAGGGGCCCAGCTTAGATACGCAGTATTTT. The rearrangement joins TRBV7-8 to TRBJ2-3; D might be TRBD1 (6 bases). CDR3 length equals 17 residues. Germline CDR1 SGHVS, CDR2 FQNEAQ. Trimming removed 0 bases at V and 5 bases at J, with 18 bases between. Full variable domain (remainder filled in from reference TRBV7-8 and TRBJ2-3): GAGVSQSPRYKVAKRGQDVALRCDPISGHVSLFWYQQALGQGPEFLTYFQNEAQLDKSGLPSDRFFAERPEGSVSTLKIQRTQQEDSAVYLCASSLADQGPSLDTQYFGPGTRLTVL.

This clone has a single count. The V call is TRBV10-2, the J call TRBJ2-3, with 10 bases that match TRBD2. CDR1 is WSHSY and CDR2 is SAAADI in the germline V gene. Germline trimming cut 3 bases from V and 2 bases from J; bases unmatched to any gene: 5. This CDR3 contains 16 residues. The DNA of the CDR3 is TGCGCCAGCAGTGAAAAAGGGACTAGCGTCACAGATACGCAGTATTTT. This sequence encodes CASSEKGTSVTDTQYF.

J is TRBJ1-1 and V is TRBV19; D call uncertain. V was shortened by 4 bases and J by 2 bases, with 8 bases between the two germline ends. Germline loops: CDR1 LNHDA, CDR2 SQIVND (reference sequence). The CDR3 is made up of 13 amino acids. The DNA for the CDR3 is TGTGCCAGTAGTAGGGCAGTCAACACTGAAGCTTTCTTT. Translated, it gives CASSRAVNTEAFF.

This clone came up once. The chain has TRBV27 and TRBJ2-3, with a weak D call TRBD2 (5 bases). Germline-derived CDR1 and CDR2 are MNHEY and SMNVEV (reference sequence). There are 13 residues in the CDR3. Trimming removed 2 bases from V and 6 bases from J, with 9 bases in between. The CDR3 nucleotides are TGTGCCAGCAGTTTAACTAGGGCTGATACGCAGTATTTT. Its translation: CASSLTRADTQYF.

The rearrangement joins TRBV7-8 to TRBJ1-2, with D possibly TRBD1 on 5 matching bases. CDR1 is SGHVS, CDR2 FQNEAQ, per germline. V dropped 1 base and J dropped 7 bases, with 13 bases sitting between them. The CDR3 extends over 14 amino acids. The CDR3 loop reads CASSLVGRVFGYTF. DNA for the CDR3: TGTGCCAGCAGCTTAGTTGGCAGGGTTTTTGGCTACACCTTC. Full variable domain (rest looked up from reference TRBV7-8 and TRBJ1-2): GAGVSQSPRYKVAKRGQDVALRCDPISGHVSLFWYQQALGQGPEFLTYFQNEAQLDKSGLPSDRFFAERPEGSVSTLKIQRTQQEDSAVYLCASSLVGRVFGYTFGSGTRLTVV.

This clone was seen once. The chain combines TRBV29-1 with TRBJ2-5; the D gene is possibly TRBD1 (6 bases). CDR1 and CDR2 (germline): SQVTM, ANQGSEA. This CDR3 region has 13 residues. Trimming took off 6 bases at V and 5 bases at J, with 16 bases between the two ends. CDR3 sequence: CSVQTGHHETQYF. The CDR3 DNA reads TGCAGCGTACAAACAGGGCATCACGAGACCCAGTACTTC.

This chain links TRBV7-8 with TRBJ2-3; D remains ambiguous. The CDR3 covers 15 residues. CDR1 is SGHVS and CDR2 is FQNEAQ in the germline V gene. V was shortened by 1 base and J by 0 bases, with 8 bases between the two germline ends. CDR3 loop: CASSLEPGSTDTQYF. DNA for the CDR3: TGTGCCAGCAGCTTAGAGCCCGGGAGCACAGATACGCAGTATTTT.

The chain employs TRBV6-1 and TRBJ2-1; 10 nucleotides agree with TRBD2. CDR3 length: 15 amino acids. The germline gives CDR1 MNHNS, CDR2 SASEGT. Trimming removed 6 bases from V and 8 bases from J; junction bases left unmatched: 10. CDR3 DNA sequence: TGTGCCAGCAGGGCCAAGCGGGGGGGCTCCGATGAGCAGTTCTTC. It codes for CASRAKRGGSDEQFF.

The chain couples TRBV29-1 to TRBJ2-3; D is perhaps TRBD2 (5 bases). CDR1 SQVTM and CDR2 ANQGSEA come from the germline V gene. V lost 4 bases and J lost 2, with 13 bases in between. CDR3 size: 14 residues. Here the CDR3 reads CSVGGSFLTDTQYF. The CDR3 DNA reads TGCAGCGTTGGAGGGTCCTTTCTCACAGATACGCAGTATTTT.

The V gene is TRBV6-6, the J gene TRBJ1-3; D remains unclear. Deletions cut 0 bases from V and 4 bases from J, with 10 bases between. The V gene's germline CDR1 is MNHNY and CDR2 SVGAGI (reference sequence). This CDR3 comprises 15 residues. The CDR3 sequence is CASSYSGTAGNTIYF. The CDR3 DNA reads TGTGCCAGCAGTTACTCAGGAACAGCCGGAAACACCATATATTTT.